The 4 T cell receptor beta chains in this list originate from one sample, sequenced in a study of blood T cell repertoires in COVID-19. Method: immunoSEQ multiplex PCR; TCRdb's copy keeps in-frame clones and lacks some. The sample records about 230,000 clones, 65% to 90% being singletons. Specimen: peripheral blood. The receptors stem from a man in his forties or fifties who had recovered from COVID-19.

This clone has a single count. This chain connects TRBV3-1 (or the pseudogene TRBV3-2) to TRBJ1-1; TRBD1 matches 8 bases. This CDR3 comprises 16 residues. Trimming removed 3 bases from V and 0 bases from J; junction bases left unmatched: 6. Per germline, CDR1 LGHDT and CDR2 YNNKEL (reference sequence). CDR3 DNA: TGTGCCAGCAGCCAGTACAGGGGGTCTTTGAACACTGAAGCTTTCTTT. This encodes CASSQYRGSLNTEAFF.

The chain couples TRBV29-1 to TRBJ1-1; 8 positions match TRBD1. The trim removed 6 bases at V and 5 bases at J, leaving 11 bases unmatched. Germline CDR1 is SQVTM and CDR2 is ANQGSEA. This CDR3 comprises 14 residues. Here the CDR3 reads CSVRASYRGTEAFF. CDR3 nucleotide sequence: TGCAGCGTCCGGGCCTCATACAGGGGGACTGAAGCTTTCTTT.

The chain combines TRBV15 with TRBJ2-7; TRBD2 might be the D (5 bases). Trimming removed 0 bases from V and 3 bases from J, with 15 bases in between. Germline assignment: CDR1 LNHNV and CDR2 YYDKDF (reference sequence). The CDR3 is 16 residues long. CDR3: CATSREETVGGYEQYF. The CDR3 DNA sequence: TGTGCCACCAGCAGAGAGGAAACAGTTGGAGGCTACGAGCAGTACTTC.

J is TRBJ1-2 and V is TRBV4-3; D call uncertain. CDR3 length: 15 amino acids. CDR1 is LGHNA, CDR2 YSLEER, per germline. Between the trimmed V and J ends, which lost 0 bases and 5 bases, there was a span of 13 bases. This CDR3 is CASSQDKLLSYGYTF. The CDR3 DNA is TGCGCCAGCAGCCAAGATAAGTTACTTTCATATGGCTACACCTTC.